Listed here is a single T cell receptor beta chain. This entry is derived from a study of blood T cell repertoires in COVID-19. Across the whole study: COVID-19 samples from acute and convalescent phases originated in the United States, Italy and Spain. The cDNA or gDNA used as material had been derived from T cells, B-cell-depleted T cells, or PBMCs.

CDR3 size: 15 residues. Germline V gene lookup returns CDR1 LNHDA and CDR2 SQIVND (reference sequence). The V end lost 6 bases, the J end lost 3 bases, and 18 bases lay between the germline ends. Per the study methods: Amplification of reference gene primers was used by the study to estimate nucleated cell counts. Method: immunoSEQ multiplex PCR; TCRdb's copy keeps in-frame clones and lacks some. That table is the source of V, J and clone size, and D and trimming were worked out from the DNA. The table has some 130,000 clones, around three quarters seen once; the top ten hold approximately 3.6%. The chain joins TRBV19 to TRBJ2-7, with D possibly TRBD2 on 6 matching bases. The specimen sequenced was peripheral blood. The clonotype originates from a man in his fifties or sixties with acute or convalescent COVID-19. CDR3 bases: TGTGCCAGTAGGACCTCCGGGACTCCCTTCTACGAGCAGTACTTC. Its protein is CASRTSGTPFYEQYF.